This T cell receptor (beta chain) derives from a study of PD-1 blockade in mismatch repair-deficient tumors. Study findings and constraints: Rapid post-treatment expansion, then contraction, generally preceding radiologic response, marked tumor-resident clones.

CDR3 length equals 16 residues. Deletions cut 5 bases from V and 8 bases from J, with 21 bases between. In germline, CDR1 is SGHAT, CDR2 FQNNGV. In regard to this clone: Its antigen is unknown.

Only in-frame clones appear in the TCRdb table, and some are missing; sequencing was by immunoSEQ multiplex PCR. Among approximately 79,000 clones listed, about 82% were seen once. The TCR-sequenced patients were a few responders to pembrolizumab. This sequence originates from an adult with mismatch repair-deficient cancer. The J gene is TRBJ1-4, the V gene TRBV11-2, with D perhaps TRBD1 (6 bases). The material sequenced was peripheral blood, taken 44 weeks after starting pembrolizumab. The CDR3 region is CASSVSGAQGTEKLFF. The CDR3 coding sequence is TGTGCCAGCAGCGTCAGCGGTGCGCAGGGGACAGAAAAACTGTTTTTT.